These 12 T cell receptor beta chains originate from one sample sequenced in a study of T cell repertoires in cytomegalovirus infection. TCRdb ran MiXCR on the reads and lists one entry per CDR3 protein. The data show 150,000 to 200,000 distinct CDR3 sequences, with 17% seen just once and approximately 19% held by the top ten. Sequences were obtained from CD8+ T cells from PBMCs. The receptors were gathered from a human donor in good health (CMV status not recorded). Some clones in this sample may be carry-over from other donors' samples.

This clonotype was seen a few times. This rearrangement joins TRBV7-9 to TRBJ2-1; no reliable D call. The CDR3 runs to 16 residues. Trimming shortened V by 5 bases and J by 4 bases, and 18 bases separated the two germline ends. Per the germline V gene, CDR1 is SEHNR and CDR2 is FQNEAQ (reference sequence). CDR3 sequence: CASSPSGRMRYNEQFF. CDR3 DNA sequence: TGTGCCAGCAGCCCCTCTGGAAGGATGAGGTACAATGAGCAGTTCTTC.

The genes are TRBV29-1 and TRBJ1-2; D gene unclear. Germline V gene lookup returns CDR1 SQVTM and CDR2 ANQGSEA. V gave up 6 bases and J gave up 6 bases, with 8 bases separating them. CDR3 length: 10 amino acids. The CDR3 spells CSVLDDGYTF. CDR3 in DNA: TGCAGCGTGTTGGACGATGGCTACACCTTC.

This clonotype was seen a few times. The chain joins TRBV28 to TRBJ2-7, with TRBD2 matching 11 bases. The V segment lost 3 bases and the J segment 4 bases; nucleotides outside the gene matches: 8. The germline CDR1 and CDR2 sequences are MDHEN and SYDVKM. This CDR3 is 16 amino acids long. The CDR3: CASSFGTSGYLYEQYF. CDR3 nucleotide sequence: TGTGCCAGCAGTTTTGGGACTAGCGGATACTTGTACGAGCAGTACTTC.

The gene calls are TRBV5-6 and TRBJ1-4, with a tentative D call TRBD1 (5 bases). Germline V gene sequence: CDR1 SGHDT, CDR2 YYEEEE. The CDR3 is made up of 15 amino acids. Between the trimmed V and J ends, which lost 4 bases and 7 bases, there was a span of 17 bases. CDR3 in amino acids: CASSIRQNIGEKLFF. CDR3 coding DNA: TGTGCCAGCAGCATAAGACAGAATATTGGTGAAAAACTGTTTTTT.

V gene TRBV7-9 combines with J gene TRBJ2-2; 7 bases are shared with TRBD2. With V trimmed by 5 bases and J by 0 bases, 6 bases remained unmatched. The CDR3 has 16 residues. Germline CDR1 and CDR2: SEHNR and FQNEAQ (reference sequence). CDR3 in amino acids: CASSPSSGPNTGELFF. CDR3 DNA: TGTGCCAGCAGCCCCTCTAGCGGTCCGAACACCGGGGAGCTGTTTTTT.

This rearrangement joins TRBV6-2 or TRBV6-3 to TRBJ1-1; no clear D gene. V gave up 2 bases and J gave up 0 bases, with 10 bases separating them. CDR1 and CDR2 (germline): MNHEY, SVGEGT. This CDR3 region has 15 residues. This CDR3 is CASSYGQLMNTEAFF. The CDR3 bases are TGTGCCAGCAGTTACGGGCAGCTCATGAACACTGAAGCTTTCTTT.

The rearrangement joins TRBV5-6 to TRBJ2-5, with D perhaps assigned TRBD1 or TRBD2 (5 bases each). The CDR3 totals 15 residues. V lost 1 base, J lost 5 bases, and 15 bases lay in between. The V gene's germline CDR1 is SGHDT and CDR2 YYEEEE. The CDR3 protein is CASSLWGLRTETQYF. The CDR3 nucleotides read TGTGCCAGCAGCTTGTGGGGGTTAAGGACGGAGACCCAGTACTTC.

This clonotype has just a few counts. The rearrangement joins TRBV9 to TRBJ1-1; no clear D. Trimming took 0 bases from V and 0 from J, leaving 9 bases between them. This CDR3 has 15 amino acids. CDR1 is SGDLS, CDR2 YYNGEE, per germline. The CDR3 spells CASSVEIGLNTEAFF. CDR3 bases: TGTGCCAGCAGCGTAGAGATAGGGTTGAACACTGAAGCTTTCTTT.

This clonotype was detected ten times or more. The V gene is TRBV7-2, the J gene TRBJ1-1; TRBD1 matches 8 bases. The CDR3 covers 14 residues. The J segment lost 0 bases and the V segment lost 5 bases, leaving 2 bases of the junction unmatched. The germline V gene has CDR1 SGHTA and CDR2 FQGNSA. CDR3: CASSVTGVNTEAFF. The CDR3 DNA follows: TGTGCCAGCAGCGTGACAGGGGTGAACACTGAAGCTTTCTTT.

There are a few counts of this clonotype. CDR3 sequence: CGSGVFGELFF. The DNA of the CDR3 is TGTGGTTCGGGAGTGTTCGGGGAGCTGTTTTTT. The chain links TRBV28 to TRBJ2-2; D may be TRBD2 (6 bases). CDR1 MDHEN and CDR2 SYDVKM come from the germline V gene. This CDR3 is built from 11 residues.

The chain couples TRBV6-2 or TRBV6-3 to TRBJ2-7, with 7 bases identical to TRBD2. This CDR3 region has 14 residues. After removal of 6 bases from V and 6 bases from J, the junction contained 11 bases not matched to a gene. Germline CDR1 and CDR2: MNHEY and SVGEGT. This CDR3 reads CASSLPGSSGEQYF. The DNA for the CDR3 is TGTGCCAGCAGCCTCCCTGGATCTAGCGGCGAGCAGTACTTC.

J is TRBJ1-1 and V is TRBV7-9, with a possible D match to TRBD1 (6 bases). Germline-derived CDR1 and CDR2 are SEHNR and FQNEAQ (reference sequence). The V gene lost 5 bases and the J gene lost 4 bases, with 14 bases spanning the gap. CDR3 length: 14 residues. The CDR3, as DNA: TGTGCCAGCAGCCGGGGGGGGCCAGGCACTGAAGCTTTCTTT. As protein: CASSRGGPGTEAFF.